The rows below give T cell receptor beta chains drawn from one sample of a study of T-cell memory formation after mild COVID-19. From the 5' RACE reads, TCRdb called clonotypes with MiXCR, one entry per CDR3 protein. The table lists 45,000 to 50,000 distinct CDR3 sequences, about 7% of them singletons. The source material was PBMCs or a T cell subset sorted from them (not recorded which). The receptors come from a man between 18 and 35 years old who had mild COVID-19 (a few samples of this study predate the infection). Cell type and time point are not known. CDR3s include the opening cysteine and the closing phenylalanine or tryptophan. D genes are given only for firm matches. Some rows mark clone size as missing; the rest say once, few, many or name a class of expanded clone.

j_call,d_call,v_call,clone_size,cdr3_nt,cdr3_aa
TRBJ2-1,-,TRBV5-1,many,TGCGCCAGCAGCCCGTCGACGGGCCACTACAATGAGCAGTTCTTC,CASSPSTGHYNEQFF
TRBJ1-1,TRBD1,TRBV12-3/TRBV12-4,few,TGTGCCAGCAGTGGGACAGGGGTATTTGAAGCTTTCTTT,CASSGTGVFEAFF
TRBJ2-5,TRBD2,TRBV7-6,many,TGTGCCAGCAGCTTTAGCGGGGGGGCCGGGGAGACCCAGTACTTC,CASSFSGGAGETQYF
TRBJ2-5,TRBD2,TRBV10-3,many,TGTGCCATCAGAATGGGGGGGGAAGAGACCCAGTACTTC,CAIRMGGEETQYF
TRBJ2-5,TRBD2,TRBV20-1,many,TGCAGTGCAACGGGGACTAGCGGGGGAGAGACCCAGTACTTC,CSATGTSGGETQYF
TRBJ2-7,TRBD2,TRBV12-3/TRBV12-4,many,TGTGCCAGCAGCTCGACTAGCGGGCCTGGCGAGCAGTACTTC,CASSSTSGPGEQYF
TRBJ1-4,-,TRBV15,few,TGTGCCACCAGCAGAGATCTGGGGTGGGATGAAAAACTGTTTTTT,CATSRDLGWDEKLFF
TRBJ1-6,-,TRBV7-2,few,TGTGCCAGCAGCTCAGTCCCGGCCGGGTCCGGCGATTCACCCCTCCACTTT,CASSSVPAGSGDSPLHF
TRBJ1-2,-,TRBV28,-,TGTGCCAGCATCGAGGGCCCCATGAATTATGGCTACACCTTC,CASIEGPMNYGYTF
TRBJ2-1,TRBD2,TRBV30,-,TGTGCCTGGGAACATAAGGGACTAGCGGGGGGGCCTCAGTTCTTC,CAWEHKGLAGGPQFF
TRBJ2-1,TRBD1,TRBV20-1,-,TGCAGTGCTAGGCATAACAGGGGGAATGAGCAGTTCTTC,CSARHNRGNEQFF
TRBJ2-5,-,TRBV30,-,TGTGCCTGGAGTGTTCAGCTCTTAACGGAGACCCAGTACTTC,CAWSVQLLTETQYF
TRBJ2-7,-,TRBV20-1,-,TGCAGTGCTTGGCGTAGTAGCTCCTACGAGCAGTACTTC,CSAWRSSSYEQYF
TRBJ1-1,-,TRBV12-5,many,TGTGCTAGTGGTTTGGAGGTGGGCACTGAAGCTTTCTTT,CASGLEVGTEAFF
TRBJ2-3,-,TRBV6-2/TRBV6-3,many,TGTGCCAGCATGCAGGGGAGCGTAGATACGCAGTATTTT,CASMQGSVDTQYF
TRBJ2-3,TRBD1,TRBV5-6,-,TGTGCCAGCAGCCAAAAAACAGGGGCCCTCACAGATACGCAGTATTTT,CASSQKTGALTDTQYF
TRBJ1-5,-,TRBV4-3,-,TGCGCCAGCAGCCCAGAATTTAGCAATCAGCCCCAGCATTTT,CASSPEFSNQPQHF
TRBJ1-1,-,TRBV18,few,TGTGCCAGCTCACCAAGGTCACAGCGGAACACTGAAGCTTTCTTT,CASSPRSQRNTEAFF
TRBJ2-3,TRBD1,TRBV3-1,-,TGTGCCAGCAGCTCTAAGGGACAGACCAGCCGACCAGATACGCAGTATTTT,CASSSKGQTSRPDTQYF
TRBJ2-5,-,TRBV5-1,many,TGCGCCAGCAATAATTTTGGGGGAACCCAAGAGACCCAGTACTTC,CASNNFGGTQETQYF
TRBJ2-2,-,TRBV12-3/TRBV12-4,-,TGTGCCAGCAGGCTCAACACCGGGGAGCTGTTTTTT,CASRLNTGELFF
TRBJ2-6,-,TRBV4-2,few,TGTGCCAGCAGCCAAGAACCGCCCCCGGGGGCCAACGTCCTGACTTTC,CASSQEPPPGANVLTF
TRBJ2-3,TRBD2,TRBV7-3,many,TGTGCCAGCAGCTTCAGCGGGGGGGCAGATACGCAGTATTTT,CASSFSGGADTQYF
TRBJ1-1,-,TRBV5-6,-,TGTGCCAGCAGCCCTTTGGACAGACTGAACACTGAAGCTTTCTTT,CASSPLDRLNTEAFF
TRBJ1-1,TRBD1,TRBV29-1,-,TGCAGCGTCAAGACAGGGGGCACTGAAGCTTTCTTT,CSVKTGGTEAFF
TRBJ1-2,-,TRBV5-6,-,TGTGCCAGCAGCTGGGGGGGGCGTCGTTATGGCTACACCTTC,CASSWGGRRYGYTF
TRBJ1-4,TRBD1,TRBV5-1,few,TGCGCCAGCAGCTTGGATGGAGGGGGCGATGAAAAACTGTTTTTT,CASSLDGGGDEKLFF
TRBJ1-3,-,TRBV5-6,-,TGTGCCAGCAGCTTGATTCGAGGCTCTGGAAACACCATATATTTT,CASSLIRGSGNTIYF